These T cell receptor beta chains were read from a single sample in a study of patients and donors after allogeneic stem cell transplantation. TCRdb analysed the RT-PCR reads with MiXCR anew, one entry per CDR3 protein. The sample has hundreds of thousands of distinct CDR3 sequences; 11% to 15% are singletons. The specimen was blood, either unsorted or a sorted T cell fraction (not recorded which). The receptors come from a human donor who was either an allogeneic HSCT recipient or a stem cell or donor lymphocyte infusion donor (not recorded which). It is not recorded whose cells these are; they may come from a transplant donor. Each CDR3 is given with its conserved first and last residue. A D gene is named only where the DNA matches it firmly. The size entry is marked missing in some rows and otherwise reads once, few, many or a size class.

TRBD1 TRBJ2-1 TRBV7-2 few TGTGCCAGCAGCTTATACAGGGGGGCCAGTCCATACAATGAGCAGTTCTTC CASSLYRGASPYNEQFF
NA TRBJ1-1 TRBV13 NA TGTGCCAGCAGCTTAGGGGGCAGGGGAAGAACTGAAGCTTTCTTT CASSLGGRGRTEAFF
NA TRBJ2-1 TRBV5-6 NA TGTGCCAGCAGCCCCGGGAAACATGAGCAGTTCTTC CASSPGKHEQFF
NA TRBJ2-5 TRBV10-3 NA TGTGCCATCAGTGAGTCAGGACGGAAACAAGAGACCCAGTACTTC CAISESGRKQETQYF
NA TRBJ2-5 TRBV27 few TGTGCCAGCAGTTGGGGAAGTGCGGAGACCCAGTACTTC CASSWGSAETQYF
NA TRBJ1-1 TRBV5-1 NA TGCGCCAGCAGCTTGGAGACAAGGGGCGCTGAAGCTTTCTTT CASSLETRGAEAFF
NA TRBJ1-3 TRBV19 NA TGTGCCAGTAGCGACTTAGGTGGCACCATATATTTT CASSDLGGTIYF
NA TRBJ1-1 TRBV2 NA TGTGCCACGAGGGCATCGAACACTGAAGCTTTCTTT CATRASNTEAFF
TRBD2 TRBJ2-1 TRBV29-1 NA TGCAGCTTACCCCGGGACTACTCCAATGAGCAGTTCTTC CSLPRDYSNEQFF
NA TRBJ2-1 TRBV20-1 few TGCAGTGCTAGAGTTTCAGGGTATGAGCAGTTCTTC CSARVSGYEQFF
NA TRBJ1-2 TRBV19 NA TGTGCCAGTACCCCGGGGGGGAGAGACTACTATGGCTACACCTTC CASTPGGRDYYGYTF
TRBD1 TRBJ1-5 TRBV6-5 few TGTGCCAGCAGTTCGGACAGGGTTAATAGCAATCAGCCCCAGCATTTT CASSSDRVNSNQPQHF
NA TRBJ1-4 TRBV30 NA TGTGCCGGGAAGACAGCAACTAATGAAAAACTGTTTTTT CAGKTATNEKLFF
TRBD2 TRBJ2-7 TRBV6-1 many TGTGCCAGCAGTGATTCCTGGCGGGGGGTTCGGGAGCAGTACTTC CASSDSWRGVREQYF
NA TRBJ1-4 TRBV5-4 NA TGTGCCAGCAGCTTGCAACTGGGAACTAATGAAAAACTGTTTTTT CASSLQLGTNEKLFF
NA TRBJ1-5 TRBV7-8 many TGTGCCAGCAGCCCTAGGCCTCCACGGGATCAGCCCCAGCATTTT CASSPRPPRDQPQHF
NA TRBJ1-1 TRBV7-3 NA TGTGCCAGCAGACACAGGGAGAACACTGAAGCTTTCTTT CASRHRENTEAFF
NA TRBJ1-3 TRBV29-1 many TGCAGCGTTGGTTACAGCTCGAGGGAAGGAAACACCATATATTTT CSVGYSSREGNTIYF
NA TRBJ2-5 TRBV3-1 NA TGTGCCAGCAGCCGGACAGAAGAGACCCAGTACTTC CASSRTEETQYF
TRBD2 TRBJ2-7 TRBV9 few TGTGCCAGCAGCAGAGCGGGGAGCTCCTACGAGCAGTACTTC CASSRAGSSYEQYF
NA TRBJ2-5 TRBV24-1 NA TGTGCCACCAGTTTAGGTGGGACGGGCGGGAAGACCCAGTACTTC CATSLGGTGGKTQYF
TRBD2 TRBJ2-7 TRBV20-1 many TGCAGTGCTAGAGACCTAGCGGGGAACGAGCAGTACTTC CSARDLAGNEQYF